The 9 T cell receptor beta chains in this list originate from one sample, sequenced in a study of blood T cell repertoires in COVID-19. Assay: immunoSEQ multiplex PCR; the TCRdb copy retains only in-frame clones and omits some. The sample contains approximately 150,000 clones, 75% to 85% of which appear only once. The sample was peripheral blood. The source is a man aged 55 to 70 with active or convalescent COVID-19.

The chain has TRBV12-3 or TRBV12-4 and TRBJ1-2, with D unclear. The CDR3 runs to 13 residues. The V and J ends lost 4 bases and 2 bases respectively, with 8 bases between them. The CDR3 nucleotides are TGTGCCAGCAGTTCCGGTATAAACTATGGCTACACCTTC. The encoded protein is CASSSGINYGYTF.

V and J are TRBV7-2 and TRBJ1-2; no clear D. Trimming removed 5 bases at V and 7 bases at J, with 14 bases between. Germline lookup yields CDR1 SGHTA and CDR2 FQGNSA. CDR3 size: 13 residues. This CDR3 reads CASSPPPIIGYTF. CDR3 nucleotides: TGTGCCAGCAGCCCGCCCCCTATAATTGGCTACACCTTC.

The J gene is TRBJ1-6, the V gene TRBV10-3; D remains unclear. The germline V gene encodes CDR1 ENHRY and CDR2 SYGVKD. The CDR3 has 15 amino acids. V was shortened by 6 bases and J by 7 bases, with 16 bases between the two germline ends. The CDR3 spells CAIRTAASPNSPLHF. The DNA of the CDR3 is TGTGCCATCAGAACTGCAGCGTCGCCGAATTCACCCCTCCACTTT.

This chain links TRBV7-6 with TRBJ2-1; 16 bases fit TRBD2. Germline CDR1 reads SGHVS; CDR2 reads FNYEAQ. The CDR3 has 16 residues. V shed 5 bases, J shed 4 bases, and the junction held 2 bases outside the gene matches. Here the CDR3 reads CASSTGLAGGYNEQFF. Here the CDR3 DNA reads TGTGCCAGCAGCACGGGACTAGCGGGAGGGTACAATGAGCAGTTCTTC.

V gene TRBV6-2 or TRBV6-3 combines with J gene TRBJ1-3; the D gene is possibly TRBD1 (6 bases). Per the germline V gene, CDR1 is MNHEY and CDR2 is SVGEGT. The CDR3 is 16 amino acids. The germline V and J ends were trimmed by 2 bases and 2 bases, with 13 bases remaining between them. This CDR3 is CASSYPRTAPGNTIYF. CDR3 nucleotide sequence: TGTGCCAGCAGTTACCCGAGGACAGCCCCTGGAAACACCATATATTTT.

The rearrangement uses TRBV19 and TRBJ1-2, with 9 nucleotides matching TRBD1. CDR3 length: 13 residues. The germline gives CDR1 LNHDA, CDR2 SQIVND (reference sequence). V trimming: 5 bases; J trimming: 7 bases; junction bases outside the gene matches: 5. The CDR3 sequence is CASSRTGERGYTF. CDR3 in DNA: TGTGCCAGTAGTCGGACAGGGGAACGTGGCTACACCTTC.

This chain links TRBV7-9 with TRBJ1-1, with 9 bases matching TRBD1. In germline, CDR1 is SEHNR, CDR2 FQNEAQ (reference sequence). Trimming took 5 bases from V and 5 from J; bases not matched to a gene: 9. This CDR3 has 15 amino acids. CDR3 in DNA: TGTGCCAGCAGCCCAAGACAGGGGGGGCGGACTGAAGCTTTCTTT. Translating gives CASSPRQGGRTEAFF. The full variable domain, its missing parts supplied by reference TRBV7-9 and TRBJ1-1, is DTGVSQNPRHKITKRGQNVTFRCDPISEHNRLYWYRQTLGQGPEFLTYFQNEAQLEKSRLLSDRFSAERPKGSFSTLEIQRTEQGDSAMYLCASSPRQGGRTEAFFGQGTRLTVV.

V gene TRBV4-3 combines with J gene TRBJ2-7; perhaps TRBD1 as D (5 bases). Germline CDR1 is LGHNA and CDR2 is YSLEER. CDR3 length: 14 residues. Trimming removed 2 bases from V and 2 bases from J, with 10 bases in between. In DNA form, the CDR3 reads TGCGCCAGCAGCCAAACCGACAGCCCCTACGAGCAGTACTTC. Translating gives CASSQTDSPYEQYF.

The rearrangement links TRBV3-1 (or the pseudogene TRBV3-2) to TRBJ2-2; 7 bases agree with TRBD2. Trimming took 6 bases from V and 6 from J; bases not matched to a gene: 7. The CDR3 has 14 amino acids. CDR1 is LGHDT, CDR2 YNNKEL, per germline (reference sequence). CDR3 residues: CASRPLTSSGELFF. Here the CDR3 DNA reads TGTGCCAGCAGGCCCCTGACTAGCTCCGGGGAGCTGTTTTTT.